Reported below is one T cell receptor (beta chain). The data stem from a study of CD8 T cells in ankylosing spondylitis. From the 5' RACE reads, TCRdb called clonotypes with MiXCR, one entry per CDR3 protein. The sample yields some 240,000 distinct CDR3 sequences, approximately 9% seen once. The germline CDR1 and CDR2 sequences are ENHRY and SYGVKD. The CDR3 spans 16 residues. The trim removed 4 bases at V and 4 bases at J, leaving 7 bases unmatched. The origin of this receptor is a male donor with ankylosing spondylitis or in good health (not recorded which). The genes are TRBV10-3 and TRBJ2-2, with 9 bases that match TRBD1. The sequenced material came from blood, either unsorted or a sorted T cell fraction (not recorded which). This chain's CDR3 is CAISGVTGGSTGELFF. The DNA for the CDR3 is TGTGCCATCAGTGGGGTGACAGGGGGAAGCACCGGGGAGCTGTTTTTT.